This T cell receptor beta chain was sequenced during a study of T cell changes during pregnancy in multiple sclerosis. Per germline, CDR1 GTSNPN and CDR2 SVGIG (reference sequence). V shed 2 bases and J shed 1 base, with 12 bases lying between them. CDR3 length equals 14 residues. This clone was seen just once. Using immunoSEQ multiplex PCR, the repertoire was profiled, and TCRdb retains in-frame clones only, with some absent. The data contain fewer than 50,000 clones, around 93% of them singletons. The input for sequencing was CD8+ T cells from peripheral blood mononuclear cells, taken in the third trimester of pregnancy. This TCR was sampled from a female donor with multiple sclerosis, enrolled in a pregnancy study. V and J are TRBV30 and TRBJ2-7, with a possible D match to TRBD2 (6 bases). The CDR3 loop reads CAWSLYGGSYEQYF. The CDR3 nucleotides read TGTGCCTGGAGTTTATACGGGGGTTCCTACGAGCAGTACTTC.